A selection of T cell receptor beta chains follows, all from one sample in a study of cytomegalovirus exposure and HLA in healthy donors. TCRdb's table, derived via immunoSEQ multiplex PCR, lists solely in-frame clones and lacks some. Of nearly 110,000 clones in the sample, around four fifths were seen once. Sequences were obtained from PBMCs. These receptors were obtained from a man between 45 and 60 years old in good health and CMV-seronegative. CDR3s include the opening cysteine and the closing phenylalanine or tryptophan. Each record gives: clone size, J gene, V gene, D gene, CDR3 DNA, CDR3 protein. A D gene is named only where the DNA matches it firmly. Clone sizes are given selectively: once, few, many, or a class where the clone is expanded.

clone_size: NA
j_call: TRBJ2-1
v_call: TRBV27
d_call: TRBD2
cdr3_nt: TGTGCCAGCAAGAGAGCGGGGGGCCACAATGAGCAGTTCTTC
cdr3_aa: CASKRAGGHNEQFF

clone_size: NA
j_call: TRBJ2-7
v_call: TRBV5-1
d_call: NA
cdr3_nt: TGCGCCAGCAGAGCAGGGGCCGGGGGGGAGCAGTACTTC
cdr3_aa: CASRAGAGGEQYF

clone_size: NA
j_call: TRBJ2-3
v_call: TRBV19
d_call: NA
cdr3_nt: TGTGCCAGTAAGTCCAGCGGAAACACAGATACGCAGTATTTT
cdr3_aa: CASKSSGNTDTQYF

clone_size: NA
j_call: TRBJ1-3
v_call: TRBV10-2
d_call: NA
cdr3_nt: TGCGCCAGCAGTGCAGGAGGCGGAAACACCATATATTTT
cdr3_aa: CASSAGGGNTIYF

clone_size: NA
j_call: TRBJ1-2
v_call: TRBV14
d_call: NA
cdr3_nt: TGTGCCAGCAGCCAAGATGCGCGAGGGAAAGACTATGGCTACACCTTC
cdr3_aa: CASSQDARGKDYGYTF

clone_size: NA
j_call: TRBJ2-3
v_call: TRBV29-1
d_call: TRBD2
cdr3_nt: TGCAGCGTTGAAGTTGGCGGGGGGGCGGCAGATACGCAGTATTTT
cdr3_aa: CSVEVGGGAADTQYF

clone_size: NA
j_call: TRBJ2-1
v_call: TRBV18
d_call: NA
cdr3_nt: TGTGCCAGCTCACCACCTTCGGGCAGGGCTGAGCAGTTCTTC
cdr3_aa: CASSPPSGRAEQFF

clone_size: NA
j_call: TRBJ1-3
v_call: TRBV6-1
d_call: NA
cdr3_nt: TGTGCCAGCAGGGACAGCGACTCTGGAAACACCATATATTTT
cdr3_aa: CASRDSDSGNTIYF

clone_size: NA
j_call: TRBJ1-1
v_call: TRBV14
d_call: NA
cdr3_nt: TGTGCCAGCAGCCAAGTGACAGACACTGAAGCTTTCTTT
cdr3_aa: CASSQVTDTEAFF

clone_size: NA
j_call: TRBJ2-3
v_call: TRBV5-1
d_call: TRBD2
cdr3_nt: TGCGCCAGCAAGGTACTAGCGGGGGAGACAGATACGCAGTATTTT
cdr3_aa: CASKVLAGETDTQYF

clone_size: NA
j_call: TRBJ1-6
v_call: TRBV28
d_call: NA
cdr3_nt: TGTGCCATCGGGACACCTCAGAGGGCCCTCCACTTT
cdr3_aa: CAIGTPQRALHF

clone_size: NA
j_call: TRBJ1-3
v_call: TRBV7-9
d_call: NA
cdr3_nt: TGTGCCAGCCTTGACGACTACTCTGGAAACACCATATATTTT
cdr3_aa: CASLDDYSGNTIYF

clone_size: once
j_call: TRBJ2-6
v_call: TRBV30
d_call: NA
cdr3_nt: TGTGCCTGGCGAGGGGGCTCTGGGGCCAACGTCCTGACTTTC
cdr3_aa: CAWRGGSGANVLTF

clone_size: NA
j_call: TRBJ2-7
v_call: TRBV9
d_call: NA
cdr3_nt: TGTGCCAGCAGCGTGACGGACTTCTACGAGCAGTACTTC
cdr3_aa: CASSVTDFYEQYF

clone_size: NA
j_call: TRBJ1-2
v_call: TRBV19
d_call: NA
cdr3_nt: TGTGCCAGTAGTATGTCCCTAATTTCTAACTATGGCTACACCTTC
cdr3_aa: CASSMSLISNYGYTF

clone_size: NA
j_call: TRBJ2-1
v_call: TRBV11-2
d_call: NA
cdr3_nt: TGTGCCAGCAGCTTAGCGGGAGAGTGGCAGTTCTTC
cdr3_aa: CASSLAGEWQFF

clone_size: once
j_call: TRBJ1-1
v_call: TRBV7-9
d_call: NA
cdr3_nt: TGTGCCAGCAGCTTAATCGGGGGGAGCACTGAAGCTTTCTTT
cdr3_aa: CASSLIGGSTEAFF

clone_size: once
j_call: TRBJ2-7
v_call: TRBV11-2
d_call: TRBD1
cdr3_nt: TGTGCCAGCAGCATCCGCTCTGGGACAGGACTGGACGAGCAGTACTTC
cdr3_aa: CASSIRSGTGLDEQYF

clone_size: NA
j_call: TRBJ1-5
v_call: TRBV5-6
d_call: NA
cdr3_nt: TGTGCCAGCAGCCGAACCTATTCGGAGCCCCAGCATTTT
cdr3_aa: CASSRTYSEPQHF

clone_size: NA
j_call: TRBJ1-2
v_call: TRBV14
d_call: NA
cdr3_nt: TGTGCCAGCAGCCAGACCCCGGGACAAGTTTCTTCTGCTGGCTACACCTTC
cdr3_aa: CASSQTPGQVSSAGYTF

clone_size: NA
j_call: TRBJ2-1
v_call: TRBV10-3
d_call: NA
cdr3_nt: TGTGCCATCAGTGACTTAAATGAGCAGTTCTTC
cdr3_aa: CAISDLNEQFF

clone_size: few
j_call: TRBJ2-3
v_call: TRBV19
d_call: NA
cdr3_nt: TGTGCCAGTAGTCCCAATCCGTCCAGGGGTCAGGTGTATACGCAGTATTTT
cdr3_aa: CASSPNPSRGQVYTQYF

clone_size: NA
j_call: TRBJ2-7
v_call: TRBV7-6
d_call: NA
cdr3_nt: TGTGCCAGCAGCTCACCCGAGTTCTACGAGCAGTACTTC
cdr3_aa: CASSSPEFYEQYF

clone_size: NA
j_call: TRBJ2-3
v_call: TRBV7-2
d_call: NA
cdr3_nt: TGTGCCAGCAGCCGGGGTTATATCGGGAGCACAGATACGCAGTATTTT
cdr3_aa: CASSRGYIGSTDTQYF

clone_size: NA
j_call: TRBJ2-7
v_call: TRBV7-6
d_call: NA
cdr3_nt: TGTGCCAGCCAAGGGGCGGGGAGCTCCTACGAGCAGTACTTC
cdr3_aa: CASQGAGSSYEQYF

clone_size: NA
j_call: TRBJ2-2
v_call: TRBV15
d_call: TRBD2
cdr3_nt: TGTGCCATCCCGGGACTAGCGGGGACCGGGGAGCTGTTTTTT
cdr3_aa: CAIPGLAGTGELFF

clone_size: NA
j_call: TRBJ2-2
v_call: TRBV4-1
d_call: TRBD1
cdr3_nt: TGCGCCAGCAGCCTGGACAGGACGAACACCGGGGAGCTGTTTTTT
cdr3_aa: CASSLDRTNTGELFF

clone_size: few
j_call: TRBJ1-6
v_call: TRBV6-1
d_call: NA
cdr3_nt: TGTGCCAGCAGGGACATGTTTTCACCCCTCCACTTT
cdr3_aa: CASRDMFSPLHF

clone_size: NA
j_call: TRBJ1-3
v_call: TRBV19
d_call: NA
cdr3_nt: TGTGCCACCCAGGGTTCCGGAAACACCATATATTTT
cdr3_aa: CATQGSGNTIYF

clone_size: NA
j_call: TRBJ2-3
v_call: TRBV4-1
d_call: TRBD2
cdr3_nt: TGCGCCAGCAGCCAAGGCCGGACTAGCGGGGGCGCAGATACGCAGTATTTT
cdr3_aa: CASSQGRTSGGADTQYF

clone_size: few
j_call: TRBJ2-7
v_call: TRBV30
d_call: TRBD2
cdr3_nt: TGTGCCGGAGGACTAGGTTCTTTCTCTTACGAGCAGTACTTC
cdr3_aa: CAGGLGSFSYEQYF

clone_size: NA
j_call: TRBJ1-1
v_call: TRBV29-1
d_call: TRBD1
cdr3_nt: TGCAGCGTCGGTCAGGGGGGCCTATTCATGAACACTGAAGCTTTCTTT
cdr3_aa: CSVGQGGLFMNTEAFF

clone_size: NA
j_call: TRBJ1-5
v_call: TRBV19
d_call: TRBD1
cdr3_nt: TGTGCCAGTAGTATACAGGGGGGCAATCAGCCCCAGCATTTT
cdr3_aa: CASSIQGGNQPQHF

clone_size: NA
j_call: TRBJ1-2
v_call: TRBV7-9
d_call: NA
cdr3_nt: TGTGCCAGCAGCTTAGGCGGGGTAGGGGCCTATGGCTACACCTTC
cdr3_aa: CASSLGGVGAYGYTF

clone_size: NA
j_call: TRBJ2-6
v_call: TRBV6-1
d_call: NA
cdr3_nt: TGTGCCAGCAGTGTTTCAGTGATCTCTGGGGCCAACGTCCTGACTTTC
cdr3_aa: CASSVSVISGANVLTF

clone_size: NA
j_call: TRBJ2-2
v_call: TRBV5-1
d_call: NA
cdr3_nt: TGCGCCAGCAGCTTAGGGACATCCTACACCGGGGAGCTGTTTTTT
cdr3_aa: CASSLGTSYTGELFF

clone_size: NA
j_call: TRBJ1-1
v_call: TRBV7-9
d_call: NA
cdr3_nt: TGTGCCAGCAGCTTAGCGTGGGCGGGGAGTAAGGCTTTCTTT
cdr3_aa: CASSLAWAGSKAFF

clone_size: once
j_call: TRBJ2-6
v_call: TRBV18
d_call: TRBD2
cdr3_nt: TGTGCCAGCTCACCCGGGGGGGGCACCGGGGCCAACGTCCTGACTTTC
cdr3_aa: CASSPGGGTGANVLTF

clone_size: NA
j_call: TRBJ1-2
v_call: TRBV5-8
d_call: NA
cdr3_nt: TGTGCCAGCAGCGCGACGGACACTGGGTATGGCTACACCTTC
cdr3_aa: CASSATDTGYGYTF

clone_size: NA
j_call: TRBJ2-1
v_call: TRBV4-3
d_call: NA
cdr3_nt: TGCGCCAGCAGCCAAGTCTTCAGCTCCTACAATGAGCAGTTCTTC
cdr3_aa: CASSQVFSSYNEQFF

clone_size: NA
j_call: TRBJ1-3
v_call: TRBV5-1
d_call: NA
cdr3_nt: TGCGCCAGCAGCCCGCCGGGCTCTGGAAACACCATATATTTT
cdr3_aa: CASSPPGSGNTIYF

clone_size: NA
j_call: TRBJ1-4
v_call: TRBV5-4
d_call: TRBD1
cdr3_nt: TGTGCCAGCAGCCGGCGACAGGGCCAAAATGAAAAACTGTTTTTT
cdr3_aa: CASSRRQGQNEKLFF

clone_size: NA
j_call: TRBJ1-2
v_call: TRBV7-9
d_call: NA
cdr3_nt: TGTGCCAGCAGCGTAAGAGAGGGAAACGGCTACACCTTC
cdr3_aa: CASSVREGNGYTF

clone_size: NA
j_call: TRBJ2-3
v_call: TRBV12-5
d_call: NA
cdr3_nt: TGTGCTAGTGGCTTTGGTAACCCCCGGCAGGGGGAGGCAGATACGCAGTATTTT
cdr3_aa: CASGFGNPRQGEADTQYF

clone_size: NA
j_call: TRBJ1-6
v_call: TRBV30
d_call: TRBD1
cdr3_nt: TGTGCCTGGGCCTCCGGGACAGGGGGTTCACCCCTCCACTTT
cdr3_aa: CAWASGTGGSPLHF

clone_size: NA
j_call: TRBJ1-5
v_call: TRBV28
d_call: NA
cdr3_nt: TGTGCCAGCACCAGTCTCCAGGAGCCCCAGCATTTT
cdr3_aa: CASTSLQEPQHF

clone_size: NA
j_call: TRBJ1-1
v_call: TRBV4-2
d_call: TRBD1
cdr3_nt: TGTGCCAGCAGCCACCGGGACAGGGGTGGGAACACTGAAGCTTTCTTT
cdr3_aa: CASSHRDRGGNTEAFF

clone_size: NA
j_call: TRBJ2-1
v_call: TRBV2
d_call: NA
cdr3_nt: TGTGCCAGCGCAACGAGGGAGCAGTTCTTC
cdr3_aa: CASATREQFF

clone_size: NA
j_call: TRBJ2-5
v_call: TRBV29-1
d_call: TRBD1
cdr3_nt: TGCAGCGTGGGACAGGGTTTGGGGTCCACTAAGGAGACCCAGTACTTC
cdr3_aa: CSVGQGLGSTKETQYF

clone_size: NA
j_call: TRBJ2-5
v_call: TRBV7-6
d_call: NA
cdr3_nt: TGTGCCAGCAGTTCCGACAGTCAGCCACAAGAGACCCAGTACTTC
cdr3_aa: CASSSDSQPQETQYF

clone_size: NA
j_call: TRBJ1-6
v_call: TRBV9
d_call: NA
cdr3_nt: TGTGCCAGCAGCGTAGAATGGTACGGTGGTTCACCCCTCCACTTT
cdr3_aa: CASSVEWYGGSPLHF

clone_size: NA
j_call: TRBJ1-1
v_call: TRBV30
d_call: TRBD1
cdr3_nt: TGTGCCTGGAGTCCAACAGGGGATACTGAAGCTTTCTTT
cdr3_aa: CAWSPTGDTEAFF

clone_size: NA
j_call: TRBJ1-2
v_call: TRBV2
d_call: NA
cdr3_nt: TGTGCCAGCGACAGTTTTCCTAACTATGGCTACACCTTC
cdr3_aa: CASDSFPNYGYTF

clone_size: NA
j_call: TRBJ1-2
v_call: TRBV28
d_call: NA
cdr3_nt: TGTGCCAGCAGTTTAGCGGACAGTTTCTATGGCTACACCTTC
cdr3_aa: CASSLADSFYGYTF

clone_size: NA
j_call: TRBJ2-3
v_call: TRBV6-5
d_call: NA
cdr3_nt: TGTGCCAGCAGCCCTACCATAGCGGCTCCGGATACGCAGTATTTT
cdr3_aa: CASSPTIAAPDTQYF